The T cell receptor beta chain under discussion was sequenced for a study (dated by TCRdb to 2012 to 2014). Trimming accounts for 6 bases at V and 9 bases at J, while the number of junction bases matched to no gene is 10. The CDR3 starts with the cysteine, ends with the phenylalanine, and has 14 residues. The only DNA kept is the CDR3, 42 bases in frame from the first base. CDR1 and CDR2 were assigned from the germline V gene as SGHTA and FQGTGA. Sequencing was performed on an Illumina Genome Analyzer IIx. Using fastp trimming at Q25 and MiXCR clonotype assembly, TCRdb reanalyzed the public sequencing data and kept in-frame beta chains. Every entry covers one CDR3 protein and lists the most common genes and DNA from its rows. This sample gives some 15,000 distinct CDR3 sequences in total; roughly a third of them show up just once. 15% to 20% of the sample is in the top ten clones. This clonotype was seen at least ten times. Its antigen is still unknown. The record has no base qualities; no much larger clone is one base away.

Input material: blood. The sequence joins TRBV7-3 to TRBJ2-1; the junction holds 8 bases that match TRBD2. This sequence was found in a human donor. The nucleotide sequence is TGTGCCAGCAGAAGGGGTAGCGGGAAGGGTGAGCAGTTCTTC. It translates to CASRRGSGKGEQFF.